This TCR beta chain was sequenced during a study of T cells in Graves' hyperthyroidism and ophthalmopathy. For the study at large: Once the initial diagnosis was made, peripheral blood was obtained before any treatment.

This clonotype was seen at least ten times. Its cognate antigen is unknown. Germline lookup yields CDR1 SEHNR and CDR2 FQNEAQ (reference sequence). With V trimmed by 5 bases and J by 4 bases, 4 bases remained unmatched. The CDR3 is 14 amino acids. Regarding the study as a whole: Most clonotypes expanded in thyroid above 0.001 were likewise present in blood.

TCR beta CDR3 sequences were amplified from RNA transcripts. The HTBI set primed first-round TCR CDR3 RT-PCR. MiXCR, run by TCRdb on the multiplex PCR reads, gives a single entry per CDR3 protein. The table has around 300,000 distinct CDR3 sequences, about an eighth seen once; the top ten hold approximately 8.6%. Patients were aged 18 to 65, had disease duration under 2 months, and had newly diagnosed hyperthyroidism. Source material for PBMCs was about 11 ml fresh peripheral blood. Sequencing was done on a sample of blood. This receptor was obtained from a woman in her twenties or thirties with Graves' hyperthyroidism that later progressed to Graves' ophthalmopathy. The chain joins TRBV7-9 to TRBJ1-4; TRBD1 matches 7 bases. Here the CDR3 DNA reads TGTGCCAGCAGCCAGACAGGGAGTAATGAAAAACTGTTTTTT. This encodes CASSQTGSNEKLFF.